The T cell receptor beta chain under discussion was sequenced for a study of vaccination effects on CD4 cells after COVID-19. Only in-frame clones appear in the TCRdb table, and some are missing; sequencing was by immunoSEQ multiplex PCR. The sample has 20,000 to 25,000 clones, 75% to 85% seen once. CD4+ T cells specific for antigen were expanded with viral peptide pools by the ViraFEST assay before sequencing. Culturing for nine to ten days preceded CD4+ T cell isolation. As their vaccination, participants received two doses of either BNT162b2 or mRNA-1273. Half-medium exchanges with IL-2 medium took place on days 3 and 7. The V end lost 6 bases, the J end lost 2 bases, and 3 bases lay between the germline ends. Germline-derived CDR1 and CDR2 are MNHNY and SVGAGI (reference sequence). The CDR3 is 11 amino acids. On this clone itself: What it recognizes is unknown.

V is TRBV6-6 and J is TRBJ2-3; no firm D call. Sequencing used CD4+ T cells from PBMCs cultured with SARS-CoV-2 spike peptides, obtained after COVID-19 vaccination. The clonotype was recovered from a human donor who received a COVID-19 vaccine. Some clones in this sample may be carry-over from other donors' samples. The CDR3 region is CASRITDTQYF. The CDR3, as DNA: TGTGCCAGCAGAATCACAGATACGCAGTATTTT.